This TCR beta chain was captured in a study of T cell responses to AZD1222 COVID-19 vaccine. Study-level results: The donors showed a predominance of white British ancestry and of females, with possible underestimation of clonal diversity.

CDR1 SGHVS and CDR2 FNYEAQ come from the germline V gene. The CDR3 totals 16 residues. V trimming: 2 bases; J trimming: 1 base; junction bases outside the gene matches: 2. In the case of this clone: The antigen remains unidentified.

TCRdb's copy holds only in-frame clones and misses some; the assay was immunoSEQ multiplex PCR. The table lists approximately 100,000 clones, 80% to 95% of them singletons. Second-dose recipients at about 4 or about 12 weeks were treated as one pooled group. Sample: peripheral blood, taken 28 days after the second AZD1222 dose. This rearrangement joins TRBV7-6 to TRBJ1-6; 7 nucleotides match TRBD1. This TCR came from an adult who received the AZD1222 COVID-19 vaccine. CDR3: CASSLQGESYNSPLHF. CDR3 coding DNA: TGTGCCAGCAGCTTACAGGGGGAGTCCTATAATTCACCCCTCCACTTT.